Following are 3 T cell receptor beta chains from one sample sequenced in a study of CXCR3-negative and CXCR3-positive naive CD8 T cells. The TRB cDNA libraries were prepared by 5' RACE with UMI labels. TCRdb reprocessed the 5' RACE reads, with one entry per CDR3 protein and no DNA. The sample data list over 35,000 distinct CDR3 sequences. Sequencing was performed on naive CXCR3- CD8+ T cells from blood. As to subset: CD45RO-CCR7+CD27+CD95- naive CD8+ T cells lacking CXCR3 (TNR3-). Receptors were obtained from a human donor in good health. Some clones in this sample may be carry-over from other donors' samples.

The chain couples TRBV5-1 to TRBJ1-1; TCRdb calls TRBD1, which cannot be checked without DNA. This CDR3 has 15 residues. The V gene's germline CDR1 is SGHRS and CDR2 YFSETQ. CDR3 amino acids: CASSLDDRTNTEAFF.

This chain joins TRBV14 and TRBJ2-1; the TRBD2 assignment by TCRdb is unverifiable without DNA. The CDR3 contains 16 residues. From germline, CDR1 is SGHDN and CDR2 FVKESK. Here the CDR3 reads CASSHDRSLRRGEQFF. The whole variable domain, remainder taken from reference TRBV14 and TRBJ2-1, is EAGVTQFPSHSVIEKGQTVTLRCDPISGHDNLYWYRRVMGKEIKFLLHFVKESKQDESGMPNNRFLAERTGGTYSTLKVQPAELEDSGVYFCASSHDRSLRRGEQFFGPGTRLTVL.

The rearrangement links TRBV7-8 to TRBJ2-3. This CDR3 contains 15 residues. Germline V gene data show CDR1 as SGHVS and CDR2 as FQNEAQ. CDR3: CASNFGLTNTDTQYF. Drawing the rest from reference TRBV7-8 and TRBJ2-3, the complete variable domain is GAGVSQSPRYKVAKRGQDVALRCDPISGHVSLFWYQQALGQGPEFLTYFQNEAQLDKSGLPSDRFFAERPEGSVSTLKIQRTQQEDSAVYLCASNFGLTNTDTQYFGPGTRLTVL.